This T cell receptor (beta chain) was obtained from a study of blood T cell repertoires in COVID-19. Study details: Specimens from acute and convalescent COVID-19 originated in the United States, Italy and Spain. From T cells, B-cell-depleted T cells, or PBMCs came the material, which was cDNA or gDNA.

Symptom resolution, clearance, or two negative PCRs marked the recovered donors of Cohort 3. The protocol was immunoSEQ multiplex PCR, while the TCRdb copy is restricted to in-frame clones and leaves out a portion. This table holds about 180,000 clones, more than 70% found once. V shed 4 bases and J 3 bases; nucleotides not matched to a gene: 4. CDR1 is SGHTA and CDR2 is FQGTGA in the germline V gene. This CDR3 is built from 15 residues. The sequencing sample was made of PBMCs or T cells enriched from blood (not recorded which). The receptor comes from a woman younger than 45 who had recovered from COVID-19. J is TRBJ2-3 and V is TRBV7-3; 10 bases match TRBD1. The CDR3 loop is CASSSGTGETDTQYF. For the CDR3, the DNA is TGTGCCAGCAGCTCCGGGACAGGGGAGACAGATACGCAGTATTTT.